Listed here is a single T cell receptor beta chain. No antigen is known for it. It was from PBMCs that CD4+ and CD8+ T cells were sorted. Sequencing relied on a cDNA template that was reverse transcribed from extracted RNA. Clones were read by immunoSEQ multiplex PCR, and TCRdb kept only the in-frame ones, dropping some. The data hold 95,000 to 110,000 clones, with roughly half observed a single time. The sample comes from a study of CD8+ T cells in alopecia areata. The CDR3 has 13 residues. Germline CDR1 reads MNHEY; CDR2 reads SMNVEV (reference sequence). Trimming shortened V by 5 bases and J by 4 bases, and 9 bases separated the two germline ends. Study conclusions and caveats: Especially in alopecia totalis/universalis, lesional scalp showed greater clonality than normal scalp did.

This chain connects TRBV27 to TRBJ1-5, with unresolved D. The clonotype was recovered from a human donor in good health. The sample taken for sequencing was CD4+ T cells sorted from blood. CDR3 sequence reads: CASSPPGNQPQHF. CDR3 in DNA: TGTGCCAGCAGTCCCCCCGGGAATCAGCCCCAGCATTTT.